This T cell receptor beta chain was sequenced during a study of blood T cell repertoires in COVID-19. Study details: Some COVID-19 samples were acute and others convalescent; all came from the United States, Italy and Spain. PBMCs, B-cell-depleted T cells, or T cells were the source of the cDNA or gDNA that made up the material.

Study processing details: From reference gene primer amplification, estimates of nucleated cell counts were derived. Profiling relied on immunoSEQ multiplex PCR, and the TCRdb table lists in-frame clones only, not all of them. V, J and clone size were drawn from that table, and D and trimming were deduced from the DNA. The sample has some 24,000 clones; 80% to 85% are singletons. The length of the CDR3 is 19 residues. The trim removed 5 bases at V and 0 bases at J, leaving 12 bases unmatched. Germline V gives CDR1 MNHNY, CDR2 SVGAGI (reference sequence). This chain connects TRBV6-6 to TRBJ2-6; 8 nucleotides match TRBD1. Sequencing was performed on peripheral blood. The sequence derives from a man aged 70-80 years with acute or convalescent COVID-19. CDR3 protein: CASSPLGGQVGSGANVLTF. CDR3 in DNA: TGTGCCAGCAGTCCTCTCGGGGGACAGGTCGGCTCTGGGGCCAACGTCCTGACTTTC.